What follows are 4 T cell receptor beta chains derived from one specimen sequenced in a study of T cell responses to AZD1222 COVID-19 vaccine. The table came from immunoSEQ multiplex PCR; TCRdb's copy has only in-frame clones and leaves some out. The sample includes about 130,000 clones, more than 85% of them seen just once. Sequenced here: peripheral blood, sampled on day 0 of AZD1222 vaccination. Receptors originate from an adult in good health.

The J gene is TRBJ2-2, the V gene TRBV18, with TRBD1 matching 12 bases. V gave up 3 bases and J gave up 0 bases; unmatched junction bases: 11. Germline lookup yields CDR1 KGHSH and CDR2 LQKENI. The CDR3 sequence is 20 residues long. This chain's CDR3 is CASSPRLGQGASSNTGELFF. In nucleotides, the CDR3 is TGTGCCAGCTCACCTCGCCTGGGACAGGGGGCATCGTCGAACACCGGGGAGCTGTTTTTT.

The CDR3 sequence is CASSLENRVIGYTF. CDR3 coding DNA: TGTGCCAGCAGCTTAGAAAACAGGGTAATAGGCTACACCTTC. The rearrangement links TRBV11-2 to TRBJ1-2; D may be TRBD1 (6 bases). The CDR3 totals 14 residues. Germline V gene sequence: CDR1 SGHAT, CDR2 FQNNGV. V lost 0 bases and J 8 bases, leaving 13 bases between the germline ends. Complete variable domain (other parts from reference TRBV11-2 and TRBJ1-2): EAGVAQSPRYKIIEKRQSVAFWCNPISGHATLYWYQQILGQGPKLLIQFQNNGVVDDSQLPKDRFSAERLKGVDSTLKIQPAKLEDSAVYLCASSLENRVIGYTFGSGTRLTVV.

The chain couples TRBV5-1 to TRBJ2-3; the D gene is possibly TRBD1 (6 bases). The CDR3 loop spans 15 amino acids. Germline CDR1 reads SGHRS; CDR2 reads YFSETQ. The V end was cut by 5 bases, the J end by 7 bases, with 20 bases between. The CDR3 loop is CASRRTDSSTNTQYF. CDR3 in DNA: TGCGCCAGCAGAAGGACAGACTCTAGCACGAATACGCAGTATTTT.

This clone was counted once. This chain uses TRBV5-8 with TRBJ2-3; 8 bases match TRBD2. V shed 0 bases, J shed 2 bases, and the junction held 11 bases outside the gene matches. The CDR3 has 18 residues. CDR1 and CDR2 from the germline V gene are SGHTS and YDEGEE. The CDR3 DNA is TGTGCCAGCAGCTTGGCGGGGGATAGCGGGGTGAACACAGATACGCAGTATTTT. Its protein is CASSLAGDSGVNTDTQYF.